Following are 27 T cell receptor beta chains from one sample sequenced in a study of CD4 T cells in relation to SARS-CoV-2 and coronaviruses. The unexposed donors gave CD4+ T cells in about 2011-2018, prior to COVID-19. The cells were cultured for about 10 days before CD4+ T cells were isolated. These TCRs' antigens remain unknown. The repertoire was sequenced with immunoSEQ multiplex PCR; TCRdb's copy has only in-frame clones and lacks some. The sample shows 15,000 to 20,000 clones, around three quarters of them seen only once. Sample: CD4+ T cells from PBMCs, cultured in vitro. The receptors originated from a human donor in good health.

This clone was recorded a few times. The rearrangement uses TRBV19 and TRBJ1-5, with TRBD1 as a possible D gene (5 bases). The length of the CDR3 is 15 residues. V dropped 1 base and J dropped 5 bases, with 12 bases sitting between them. CDR1 is LNHDA and CDR2 is SQIVND in the germline V gene (reference sequence). CDR3 region: CASSIADRKYQPQHF. CDR3 DNA sequence: TGTGCCAGTAGTATAGCCGACAGAAAGTATCAGCCCCAGCATTTT.

This clone was seen once. This sequence joins TRBV11-2 and TRBJ2-7, with D possibly matching TRBD2 (6 bases). Germline-derived CDR1 and CDR2 are SGHAT and FQNNGV. The CDR3 is 12 amino acids. Trimming shortened V by 1 base and J by 6 bases, and 7 bases separated the two germline ends. The CDR3, as DNA: TGTGCCAGCAGCTTAGGGGGGGTCGAGCAGTACTTC. Translation: CASSLGGVEQYF. Drawing the rest from reference TRBV11-2 and TRBJ2-7, the complete variable domain is EAGVAQSPRYKIIEKRQSVAFWCNPISGHATLYWYQQILGQGPKLLIQFQNNGVVDDSQLPKDRFSAERLKGVDSTLKIQPAKLEDSAVYLCASSLGGVEQYFGPGTRLTVT.

CDR3 protein: CASSRQGRGEPQHF. CDR3 coding DNA: TGTGCCAGCAGCCGACAGGGGCGAGGGGAGCCCCAGCATTTT. The chain recombines TRBV3-1 (or the pseudogene TRBV3-2) with TRBJ1-5; the match to TRBD1 covers 8 bases. Germline V gives CDR1 LGHDT, CDR2 YNNKEL (reference sequence). V trimming: 4 bases; J trimming: 8 bases; junction bases outside the gene matches: 7. The CDR3 has 14 amino acids.

The chain is built from TRBV6-5 and TRBJ1-2, with D unresolved. The CDR3 is 13 amino acids. The germline CDR1 and CDR2 sequences are MNHEY and SVGAGI. Between the trimmed V and J ends, which lost 8 bases and 2 bases, there was a span of 12 bases. DNA of the CDR3: TGTGCCAGCGGAAAGGGCCGAAACTATGGCTACACCTTC. Encoded protein: CASGKGRNYGYTF.

The J gene is TRBJ2-5, the V gene TRBV7-9, with a tentative D call TRBD2 (5 bases). There are 13 residues in the CDR3. Trimming cost V 6 bases and J 4 bases, with 12 bases left between them. Germline CDR1 reads SEHNR; CDR2 reads FQNEAQ (reference sequence). The CDR3 DNA sequence: TGTGCCAGCAGTCAGAGGGAAGGAGAGACCCAGTACTTC. Translating it yields CASSQREGETQYF.

The chain joins TRBV18 to TRBJ2-1; a weak D match, TRBD1 (6 bases). CDR3 length: 13 amino acids. The V gene lost 2 bases and the J gene lost 7 bases, with 9 bases spanning the gap. Germline CDR1 is KGHSH and CDR2 is LQKENI. CDR3 DNA: TGTGCCAGCTCACCAGGGACAACTAATGAGCAGTTCTTC. Translating it yields CASSPGTTNEQFF. The variable domain in full, with the rest retrieved from reference TRBV18 and TRBJ2-1, is NAGVMQNPRHLVRRRGQEARLRCSPMKGHSHVYWYRQLPEEGLKFMVYLQKENIIDESGMPKERFSAEFPKEGPSILRIQQVVRGDSAAYFCASSPGTTNEQFFGPGTRLTVL.

The J gene is TRBJ1-3, the V gene TRBV9; 8 positions match TRBD1. V shed 4 bases, J shed 6 bases, and the junction held 15 bases outside the gene matches. CDR3 length: 17 amino acids. Looked up from germline, CDR1 is SGDLS and CDR2 is YYNGEE. The CDR3 loop reads CASSRRPGQVFENTIYF. In nucleotides, the CDR3 is TGTGCCAGCAGCCGAAGACCGGGACAGGTTTTTGAAAACACCATATATTTT.

This chain links TRBV28 with TRBJ1-4; the D is unclear. Germline-derived CDR1 and CDR2 are MDHEN and SYDVKM. This CDR3 region has 14 residues. Trimming took 4 bases from V and 10 from J, leaving 16 bases between them. The CDR3 sequence is CASSSRAGDGKLFF. CDR3 bases: TGTGCCAGCAGTTCCCGGGCAGGCGACGGAAAACTGTTTTTT.

V and J are TRBV19 and TRBJ1-6, with D perhaps TRBD1 (6 bases). CDR1 and CDR2 (germline): LNHDA, SQIVND (reference sequence). V was clipped by 4 bases and J by 8 bases, with 12 bases between them. The CDR3 consists of 14 residues. CDR3 sequence (DNA): TGTGCCAGTAGTAGGGGGGGCTTGGATTCACCCCTCCACTTT. Encoded protein: CASSRGGLDSPLHF.

This clone was recorded only once. V usage is TRBV6-4 and J usage is TRBJ2-2, with 7 bases fitting TRBD2. V lost 2 bases, J lost 3 bases, and 3 bases stayed unmatched. Germline CDR1 is MRHNA and CDR2 is SNTAGT. CDR3 length: 15 amino acids. The CDR3 nucleotides are TGTGCCAGCAGTGACGGGGAGGGCCACACCGGGGAGCTGTTTTTT. Amino acid sequence: CASSDGEGHTGELFF.

As DNA, the CDR3 is TGTGCCAGCAGGACGGGACATAAGGATCAGCCCCAGCATTTT. Amino acids: CASRTGHKDQPQHF. J is TRBJ1-5 and V is TRBV2; a possible D gene is TRBD1 (6 bases). The germline V and J ends were trimmed by 6 bases and 5 bases, with 14 bases remaining between them. CDR1 and CDR2 from the germline V gene are SNHLY and FYNNEI. This CDR3 comprises 14 residues.

The chain links TRBV18 to TRBJ1-4, with D tentatively TRBD1 (5 bases). Germline assignment: CDR1 KGHSH and CDR2 LQKENI. The CDR3 is made up of 14 amino acids. V lost 6 bases and J 8 bases, leaving 16 bases between the germline ends. The CDR3 region is CASSRGSRDEKLFF. The DNA of the CDR3 is TGTGCCAGCTCCCGGGGCAGTCGGGACGAAAAACTGTTTTTT.

J is TRBJ2-5 and V is TRBV3-1 (or the pseudogene TRBV3-2); TRBD2 matches at 7 bases. The V gene's germline CDR1 is LGHDT and CDR2 YNNKEL (reference sequence). CDR3 size: 14 residues. J gave up 5 bases and V 1 base, and 4 bases lay outside the gene matches. This CDR3 is CASSQAWGGETQYF. CDR3 DNA sequence: TGTGCCAGCAGCCAAGCTTGGGGGGGGGAGACCCAGTACTTC.

The chain joins TRBV2 to TRBJ2-5; D unresolved. Per germline, CDR1 SNHLY and CDR2 FYNNEI. Trimming removed 7 bases from V and 5 bases from J, with 17 bases in between. CDR3 length equals 14 residues. The CDR3 is CASNPGLGRETQYF. As DNA, the CDR3 is TGTGCCAGCAACCCCGGGCTAGGTCGGGAGACCCAGTACTTC.

The chain is built from TRBV4-1 and TRBJ1-5; D not resolved. Trimming left V 0 bases short and J 7 bases short, with 4 bases between. This CDR3 has 12 residues. Germline V gene lookup returns CDR1 MGHRA and CDR2 YSYEKL. The CDR3 nucleotides are TGCGCCAGCAGCCAAGATCTACAGCCCCAGCATTTT. Protein sequence: CASSQDLQPQHF.

The chain couples TRBV3-1 (or the pseudogene TRBV3-2) to TRBJ1-1; D perhaps matches TRBD1 (6 bases). The CDR3 extends over 13 amino acids. With 5 bases removed from V and 7 bases from J, the gap between germline ends came to 14 bases. The germline gives CDR1 LGHDT, CDR2 YNNKEL (reference sequence). The CDR3 loop reads CASSTWDTDEAFF. CDR3 bases: TGTGCCAGCAGCACCTGGGACACCGATGAAGCTTTCTTT.

The chain couples TRBV5-1 to TRBJ2-1; D is uncertain. V was clipped by 1 base and J by 2 bases, with 13 bases between them. Germline CDR1 and CDR2: SGHRS and YFSETQ. CDR3 length equals 16 residues. CDR3 sequence: CASSLKVAETYNEQFF. CDR3 nucleotides: TGCGCCAGCAGCTTGAAGGTCGCGGAAACCTACAATGAGCAGTTCTTC.

The chain couples TRBV28 to TRBJ1-5, with 8 bases matching TRBD1. The junction had 19 bases not matched to a gene; V was cut back by 6 bases and J by 6 bases. CDR1 is MDHEN and CDR2 is SYDVKM in the germline V gene. The CDR3 consists of 18 residues. In DNA form, the CDR3 reads TGTGCCAGCAGCCCAATTTCGGCGGACAGGGTTTTCTTTCAGCCCCAGCATTTT. This sequence encodes CASSPISADRVFFQPQHF.

J is TRBJ1-5 and V is TRBV30, with TRBD1 matching over 7 bases. The CDR3 has 14 residues. In germline, CDR1 is GTSNPN, CDR2 SVGIG (reference sequence). The V segment lost 3 bases and the J segment 4 bases; nucleotides outside the gene matches: 6. CDR3 in DNA: TGTGCCTGGAGCACCGGGACAGTTAATCAGCCCCAGCATTTT. It encodes CAWSTGTVNQPQHF.

The chain combines TRBV11-2 with TRBJ2-5; 7 bases agree with TRBD2. CDR1 and CDR2 (germline): SGHAT, FQNNGV. The CDR3 runs to 15 residues. Losses at the gene ends were 5 bases for V and 5 bases for J; bases not matched to a gene: 11. The chain's CDR3 is CASSRAGEFLETQYF. CDR3 DNA: TGTGCCAGCAGCAGGGCGGGGGAATTTTTGGAGACCCAGTACTTC.

V gene TRBV7-2 combines with J gene TRBJ2-5; no clear D gene. Germline assignment: CDR1 SGHTA and CDR2 FQGNSA. Trimming cost V 5 bases and J 2 bases, with 18 bases left between them. CDR3 length: 16 amino acids. The CDR3 sequence is CASSKTRTVGQETQYF. The CDR3 DNA follows: TGTGCCAGCAGCAAAACCAGGACCGTAGGACAAGAGACCCAGTACTTC.

The J gene is TRBJ1-2, the V gene TRBV25-1; D call uncertain. The V end lost 1 base, the J end lost 3 bases, and 6 bases lay between the germline ends. Germline V gene lookup returns CDR1 MGHDK and CDR2 SYGVNS. CDR3 length equals 13 residues. This CDR3 reads CASSEWSDYGYTF. The CDR3 DNA follows: TGTGCCAGCAGTGAATGGAGCGACTATGGCTACACCTTC.

The chain combines TRBV11-2 with TRBJ2-7; TRBD2 agrees at 7 bases. Losses at the gene ends were 5 bases for V and 3 bases for J; bases not matched to a gene: 7. Germline assignment: CDR1 SGHAT and CDR2 FQNNGV. The CDR3 totals 14 residues. The CDR3 nucleotides read TGTGCCAGCAGCCCCGGGGGAGGGCTCTACGAGCAGTACTTC. It yields the protein CASSPGGGLYEQYF.

The chain is built from TRBV18 and TRBJ2-5; D not resolved. Trimming removed 1 base at V and 3 bases at J, with 6 bases between. CDR3 length equals 13 residues. Germline V gene sequence: CDR1 KGHSH, CDR2 LQKENI. The chain's CDR3 is CASSPRIEETQYF. The DNA for the CDR3 is TGTGCCAGCTCACCACGGATAGAAGAGACCCAGTACTTC.

This rearrangement joins TRBV19 to TRBJ1-6, with D possibly being TRBD1 (5 bases). Germline V gene data show CDR1 as LNHDA and CDR2 as SQIVND (reference sequence). This CDR3 is built from 15 residues. The ends were cut back, 7 bases at V and 6 bases at J, with 16 bases in the middle. CDR3 region: CASTYSGTVNSPLHF. The CDR3 coding sequence is TGTGCCAGTACCTATTCCGGGACGGTTAATTCACCCCTCCACTTT. The full variable domain, its missing parts supplied by reference TRBV19 and TRBJ1-6, is DGGITQSPKYLFRKEGQNVTLSCEQNLNHDAMYWYRQDPGQGLRLIYYSQIVNDFQKGDIAEGYSVSREKKESFPLTVTSAQKNPTAFYLCASTYSGTVNSPLHFGNGTRLTVT.

This chain uses TRBV5-4 with TRBJ2-5, with 10 positions matching TRBD1. The J segment lost 4 bases and the V segment lost 0 bases, leaving 9 bases of the junction unmatched. The CDR3 length is 17 residues. Germline assignment: CDR1 SGHNT and CDR2 YYREEE (reference sequence). CDR3 amino acids: CASSLEMGQGFLETQYF. In nucleotides, the CDR3 is TGTGCCAGCAGCTTGGAGATGGGACAGGGGTTTCTAGAGACCCAGTACTTC.

The J gene is TRBJ2-3, the V gene TRBV19; D not certain. The germline V and J ends were trimmed by 0 bases and 5 bases, with 6 bases remaining between them. CDR1 and CDR2 from the germline V gene are LNHDA and SQIVND (reference sequence). The CDR3 consists of 13 residues. The CDR3 DNA reads TGTGCCAGTAGTATAGACGGTGGAGATACGCAGTATTTT. Its translation: CASSIDGGDTQYF.